This T cell receptor (beta chain) was captured by sequencing in a study of T-cell memory formation after mild COVID-19. Looking at the study overall: TCR clusters were largely donor specific. Study-wide points: Cross-reactive memory appears to have joined, as suggested by some responding clones showing up in pre-infection memory. Nothing confirmed that second-wave clones peaking on day 37 were specific for SARS-CoV-2.

Barcoded TCR alpha and TCR beta cDNA libraries with UMIs came from 5'RACE using constant-segment primers. From the 5' RACE reads, TCRdb called clonotypes with MiXCR, one entry per CDR3 protein. The sample records approximately 260,000 distinct CDR3 sequences, 15% to 20% being singletons. The germline CDR1 and CDR2 sequences are SGHTA and FQGNSA. The CDR3 sequence is 16 residues long. Trimming removed 2 bases at V and 4 bases at J, with 15 bases between. With respect to this clonotype: Its antigen is unidentified.

Sequenced sample: PBMCs or a T cell subset sorted from them (not recorded which). This clonotype was obtained from a man aged 18-30 years who had mild COVID-19 (a few samples of this study predate the infection). Cell type and time point are not known. The chain uses TRBV7-2 and TRBJ1-5; the D is unclear. The CDR3 loop reads CASSLMLGQMNQPQHF. The CDR3 DNA is TGTGCCAGCAGCTTAATGTTGGGTCAGATGAATCAGCCCCAGCATTTT.